One sample yielded the 6 T cell receptor beta chains listed below, sequenced in a study of T-cell memory formation after mild COVID-19 (dated by TCRdb to the early 2020s). Library preparation was by 5' RACE. The instrument was an Illumina NovaSeq 6000. TCRdb cleaned the public reads at Q25 with fastp, built clones with MiXCR and kept in-frame beta chains. One record per CDR3 amino acid sequence lists the most common genes and DNA. A total of approximately 440,000 distinct CDR3 sequences appear in this sample, around 18% of them only once. Clones ranked in the top ten supply around 8% of the sample. Sequencing was done on a sample of PBMCs or a T cell subset sorted from them (not recorded which). The receptors originated from an adult woman who had mild COVID-19 (a few samples of this study predate the infection). The sample titles of this study are shuffled in the database, so cell type and time point are left out; the donor was told from shared clones.

This clonotype was detected ten times or more. The genes are TRBV5-4 and TRBJ2-2, with 8 bases aligning to TRBD2. The CDR3 totals 17 residues. CDR1 and CDR2 (germline): SGHNT, YYREEE (reference sequence). J was trimmed by 2 bases and V by 0 bases; bases with no gene match: 6. CDR3 region: CASSLGGLGLNTGELFF. The CDR3 bases are TGTGCCAGCAGCTTGGGGGGACTAGGGCTAAACACCGGGGAGCTGTTTTTT.

The sample holds a few counts of this clonotype. The chain has TRBV5-1 and TRBJ1-4, with D possibly TRBD1 on 5 matching bases. The length of the CDR3 is 16 residues. Trimming removed 0 bases from V and 1 base from J, with 10 bases in between. Germline values: CDR1 SGHRS, CDR2 YFSETQ. The CDR3 DNA reads TGCGCCAGCAGCTTGGGGACACTCGGAACTAATGAAAAACTGTTTTTT. Its protein product is CASSLGTLGTNEKLFF.

This chain joins TRBV7-3 and TRBJ2-5, with 14 nucleotides matching TRBD2. V was pared by 5 bases and J by 3 bases, with 5 bases of the junction left unmatched. In germline, CDR1 is SGHTA, CDR2 FQGTGA. The CDR3 has 16 residues. The CDR3 spells CASSRGLAGGEETQYF. DNA for the CDR3: TGTGCCAGCAGCAGAGGACTAGCGGGAGGAGAAGAGACCCAGTACTTC.

This chain joins TRBV6-2 or TRBV6-3 and TRBJ2-1; D perhaps matches TRBD1 (5 bases). Trimming took 2 bases from V and 14 from J, leaving 13 bases between them. The CDR3 loop spans 12 amino acids. Per the germline V gene, CDR1 is MNHEY and CDR2 is SVGEGT. The CDR3 region is CASSYGAGTKFF. As DNA, the CDR3 is TGTGCCAGCAGTTACGGGGCAGGTACTAAGTTCTTC.

This chain uses TRBV20-1 with TRBJ1-4; no reliable D call. The V end lost 4 bases, the J end lost 3 bases, and 9 bases lay between the germline ends. The CDR3 has 13 amino acids. Germline CDR1 reads DFQATT; CDR2 reads SNEGSKA (reference sequence). Here the CDR3 reads CSAIMQANEKLFF. CDR3 DNA: TGCAGTGCTATCATGCAGGCTAATGAAAAACTGTTTTTT.

This rearrangement joins TRBV9 to TRBJ1-2; D unclear. Germline V gene lookup returns CDR1 SGDLS and CDR2 YYNGEE. Between the trimmed V and J ends, which lost 3 bases and 0 bases, there was a span of 9 bases. The CDR3 is 14 amino acids. CDR3 loop: CASSGASSNYGYTF. The CDR3 DNA is TGTGCCAGCAGCGGGGCGTCGTCTAACTATGGCTACACCTTC.